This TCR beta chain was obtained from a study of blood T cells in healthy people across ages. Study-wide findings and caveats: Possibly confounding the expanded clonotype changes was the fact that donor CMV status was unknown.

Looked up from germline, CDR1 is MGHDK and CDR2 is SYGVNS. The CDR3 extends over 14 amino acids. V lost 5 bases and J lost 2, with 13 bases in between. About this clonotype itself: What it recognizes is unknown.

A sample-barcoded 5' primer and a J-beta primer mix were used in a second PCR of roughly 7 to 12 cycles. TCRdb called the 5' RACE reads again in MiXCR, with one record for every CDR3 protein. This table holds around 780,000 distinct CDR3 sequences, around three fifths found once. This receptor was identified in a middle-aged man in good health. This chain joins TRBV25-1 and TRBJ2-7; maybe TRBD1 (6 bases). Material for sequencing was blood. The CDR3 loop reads CASSTTGIAYEQYF. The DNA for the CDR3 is TGTGCCAGCAGTACCACAGGGATCGCCTACGAGCAGTACTTC.